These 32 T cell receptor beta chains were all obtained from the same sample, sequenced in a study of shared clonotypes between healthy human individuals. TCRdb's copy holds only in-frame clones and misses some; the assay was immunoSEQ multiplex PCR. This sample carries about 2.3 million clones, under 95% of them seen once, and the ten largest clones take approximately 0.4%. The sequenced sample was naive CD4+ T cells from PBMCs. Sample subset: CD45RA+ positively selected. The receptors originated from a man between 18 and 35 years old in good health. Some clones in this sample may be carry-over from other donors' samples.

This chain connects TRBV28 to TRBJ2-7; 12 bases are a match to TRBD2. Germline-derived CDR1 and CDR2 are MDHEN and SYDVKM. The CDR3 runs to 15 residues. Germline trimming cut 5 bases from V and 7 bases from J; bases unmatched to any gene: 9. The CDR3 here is CASSPQTSGSREQYF. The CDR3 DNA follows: TGTGCCAGCAGTCCCCAGACTAGCGGGAGCAGAGAGCAGTACTTC.

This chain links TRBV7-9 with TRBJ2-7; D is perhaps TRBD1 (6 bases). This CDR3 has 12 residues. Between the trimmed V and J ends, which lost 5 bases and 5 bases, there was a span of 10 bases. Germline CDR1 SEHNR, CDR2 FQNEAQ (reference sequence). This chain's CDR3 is CASSVRGNEQYF. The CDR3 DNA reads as TGTGCCAGCAGCGTCAGGGGCAACGAGCAGTACTTC.

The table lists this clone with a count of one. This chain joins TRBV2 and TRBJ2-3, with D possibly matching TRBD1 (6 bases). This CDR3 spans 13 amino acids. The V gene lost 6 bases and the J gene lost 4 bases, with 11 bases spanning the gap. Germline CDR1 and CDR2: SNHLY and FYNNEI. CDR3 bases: TGTGCCAGCAGAGAGGACAGCCCAGATACGCAGTATTTT. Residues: CASREDSPDTQYF.

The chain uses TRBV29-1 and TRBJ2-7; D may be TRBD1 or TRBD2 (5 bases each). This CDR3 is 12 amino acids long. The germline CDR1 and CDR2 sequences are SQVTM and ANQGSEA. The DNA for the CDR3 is TGCAGTGCCGGGACGGAACCCTACGAGCAGTACTTC. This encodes CSAGTEPYEQYF.

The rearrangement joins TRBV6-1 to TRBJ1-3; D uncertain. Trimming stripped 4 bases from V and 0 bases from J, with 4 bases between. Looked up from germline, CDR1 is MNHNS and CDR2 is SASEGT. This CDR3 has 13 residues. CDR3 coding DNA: TGTGCCAGCAGTGGGTTCTCTGGAAACACCATATATTTT. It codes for CASSGFSGNTIYF.

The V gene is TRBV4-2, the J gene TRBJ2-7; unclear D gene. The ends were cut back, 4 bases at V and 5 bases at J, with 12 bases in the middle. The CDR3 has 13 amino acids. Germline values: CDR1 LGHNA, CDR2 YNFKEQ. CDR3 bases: TGTGCCAGCAGCCGGAATACTCCGGACGAGCAGTACTTC. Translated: CASSRNTPDEQYF.

The CDR3, as DNA: TGTGCCAGCAGCTTCCTAGCGGGAGGTGCGGATACGCAGTATTTT. Protein sequence: CASSFLAGGADTQYF. V is TRBV7-8 and J is TRBJ2-3; 11 bases agree with TRBD2. The CDR3 is made up of 15 amino acids. V trimming: 3 bases; J trimming: 6 bases; junction bases outside the gene matches: 5. CDR1 is SGHVS, CDR2 FQNEAQ, per germline.

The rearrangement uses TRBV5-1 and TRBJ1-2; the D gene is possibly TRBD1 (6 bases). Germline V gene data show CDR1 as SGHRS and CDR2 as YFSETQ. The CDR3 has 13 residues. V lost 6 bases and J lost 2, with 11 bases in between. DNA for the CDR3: TGCGCCAGCACCCTGGACAGAAACTATGGCTACACCTTC. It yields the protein CASTLDRNYGYTF.

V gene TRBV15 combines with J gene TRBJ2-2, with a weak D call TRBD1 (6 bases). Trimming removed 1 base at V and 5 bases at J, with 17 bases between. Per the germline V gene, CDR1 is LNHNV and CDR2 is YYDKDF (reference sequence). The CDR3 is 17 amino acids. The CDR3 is CATSRVSTGSRTGELFF. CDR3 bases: TGTGCCACCAGCAGAGTAAGCACAGGGAGTAGAACCGGGGAGCTGTTTTTT.

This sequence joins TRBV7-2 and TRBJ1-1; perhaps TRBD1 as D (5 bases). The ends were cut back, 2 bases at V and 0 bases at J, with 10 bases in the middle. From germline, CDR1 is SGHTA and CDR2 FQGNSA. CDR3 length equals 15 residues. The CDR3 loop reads CASSLHQGLNTEAFF. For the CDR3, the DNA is TGTGCCAGCAGCTTACATCAGGGTTTGAACACTGAAGCTTTCTTT.

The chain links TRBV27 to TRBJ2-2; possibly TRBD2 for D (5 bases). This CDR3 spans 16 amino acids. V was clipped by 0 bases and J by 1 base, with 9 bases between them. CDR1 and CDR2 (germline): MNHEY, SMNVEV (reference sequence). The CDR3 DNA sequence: TGTGCCAGCAGTTTATCACCGGGATGGAACACCGGGGAGCTGTTTTTT. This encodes CASSLSPGWNTGELFF.

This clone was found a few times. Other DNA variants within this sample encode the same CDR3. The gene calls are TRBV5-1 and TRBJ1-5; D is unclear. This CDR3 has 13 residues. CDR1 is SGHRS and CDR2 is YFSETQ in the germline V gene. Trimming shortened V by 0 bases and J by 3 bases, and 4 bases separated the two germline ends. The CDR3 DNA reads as TGCGCCAGCAGCTTGGAACCCAATCAGCCCCAGCATTTT. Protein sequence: CASSLEPNQPQHF.

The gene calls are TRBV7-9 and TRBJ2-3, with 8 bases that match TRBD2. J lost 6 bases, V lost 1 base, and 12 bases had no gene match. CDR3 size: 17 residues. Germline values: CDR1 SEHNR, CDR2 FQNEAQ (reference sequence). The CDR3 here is CASSLGTSGVLTDTQYF. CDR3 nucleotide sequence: TGTGCCAGCAGCTTAGGAACTAGCGGAGTACTTACGGATACGCAGTATTTT. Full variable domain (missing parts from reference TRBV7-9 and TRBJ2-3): DTGVSQNPRHKITKRGQNVTFRCDPISEHNRLYWYRQTLGQGPEFLTYFQNEAQLEKSRLLSDRFSAERPKGSFSTLEIQRTEQGDSAMYLCASSLGTSGVLTDTQYFGPGTRLTVL.

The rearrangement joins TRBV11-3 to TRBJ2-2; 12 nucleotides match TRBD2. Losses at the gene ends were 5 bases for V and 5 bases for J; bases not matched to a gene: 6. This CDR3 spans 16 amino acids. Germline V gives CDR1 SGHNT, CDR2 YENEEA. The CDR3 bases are TGTGCCAGCAGCCGCTCTAGCGGGAGGGCGACCGGGGAGCTGTTTTTT. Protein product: CASSRSSGRATGELFF.

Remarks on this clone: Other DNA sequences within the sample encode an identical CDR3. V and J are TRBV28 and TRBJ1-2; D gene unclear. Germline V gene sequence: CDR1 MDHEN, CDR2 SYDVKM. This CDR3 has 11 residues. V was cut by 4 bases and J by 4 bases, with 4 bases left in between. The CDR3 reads CASSSVYGYTF. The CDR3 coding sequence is TGTGCCAGCAGTTCGGTCTATGGCTACACCTTC.

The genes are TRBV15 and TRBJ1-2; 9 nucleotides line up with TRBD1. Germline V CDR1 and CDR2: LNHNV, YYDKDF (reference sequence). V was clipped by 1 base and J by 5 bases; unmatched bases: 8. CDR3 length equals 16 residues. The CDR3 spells CATSRASQGALYGYTF. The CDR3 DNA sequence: TGTGCCACCAGCAGAGCCTCACAGGGGGCTCTTTATGGCTACACCTTC. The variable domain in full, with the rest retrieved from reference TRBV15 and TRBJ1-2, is DAMVIQNPRYQVTQFGKPVTLSCSQTLNHNVMYWYQQKSSQAPKLLFHYYDKDFNNEADTPDNFQSRRPNTSFCFLDIRSPGLGDTAMYLCATSRASQGALYGYTFGSGTRLTVV.

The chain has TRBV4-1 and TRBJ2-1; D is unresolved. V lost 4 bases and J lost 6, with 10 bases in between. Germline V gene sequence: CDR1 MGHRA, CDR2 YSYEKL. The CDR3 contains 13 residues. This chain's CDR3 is CASSRNRPNEQFF. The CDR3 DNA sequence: TGCGCCAGCAGCCGGAATAGACCCAATGAGCAGTTCTTC.

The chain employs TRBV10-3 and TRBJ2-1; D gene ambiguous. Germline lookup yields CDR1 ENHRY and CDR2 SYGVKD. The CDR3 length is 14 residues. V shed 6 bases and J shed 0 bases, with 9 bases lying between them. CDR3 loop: CAIREMSSYNEQFF. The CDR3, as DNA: TGTGCCATCAGGGAAATGAGCTCCTACAATGAGCAGTTCTTC.

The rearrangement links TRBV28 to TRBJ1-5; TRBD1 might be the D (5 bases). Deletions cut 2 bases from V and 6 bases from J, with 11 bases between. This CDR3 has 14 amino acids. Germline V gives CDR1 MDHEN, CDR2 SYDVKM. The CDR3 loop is CASSLVGESQPQHF. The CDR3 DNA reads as TGTGCCAGCAGTTTAGTAGGGGAGAGTCAGCCCCAGCATTTT. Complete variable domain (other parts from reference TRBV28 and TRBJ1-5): DVKVTQSSRYLVKRTGEKVFLECVQDMDHENMFWYRQDPGLGLRLIYFSYDVKMKEKGDIPEGYSVSREKKERFSLILESASTNQTSMYLCASSLVGESQPQHFGDGTRLSIL.

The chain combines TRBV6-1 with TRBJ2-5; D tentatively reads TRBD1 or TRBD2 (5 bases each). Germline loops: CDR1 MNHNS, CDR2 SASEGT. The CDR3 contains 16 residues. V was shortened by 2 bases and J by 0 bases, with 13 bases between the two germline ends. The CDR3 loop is CASSELPGAYQETQYF. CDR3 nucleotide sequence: TGTGCCAGCAGTGAACTCCCCGGGGCCTACCAAGAGACCCAGTACTTC.

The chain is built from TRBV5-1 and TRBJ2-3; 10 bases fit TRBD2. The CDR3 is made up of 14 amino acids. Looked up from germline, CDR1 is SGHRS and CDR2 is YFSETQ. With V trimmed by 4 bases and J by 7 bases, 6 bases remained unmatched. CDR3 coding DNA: TGCGCCAGCAGCGCCGGGACTAGCGAGAATACGCAGTATTTT. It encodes CASSAGTSENTQYF.

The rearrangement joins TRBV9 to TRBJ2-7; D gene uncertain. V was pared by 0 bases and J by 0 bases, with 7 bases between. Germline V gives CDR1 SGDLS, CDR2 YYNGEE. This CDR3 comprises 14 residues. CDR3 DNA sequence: TGTGCCAGCAGCGTAGAGGTGAGCTCCTACGAGCAGTACTTC. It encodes CASSVEVSSYEQYF.

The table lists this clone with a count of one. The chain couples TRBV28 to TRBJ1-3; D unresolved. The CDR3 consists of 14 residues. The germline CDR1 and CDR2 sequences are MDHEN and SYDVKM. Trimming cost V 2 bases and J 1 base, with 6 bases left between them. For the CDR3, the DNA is TGTGCCAGCAGTTTAGCAGCGTCTGGAAACACCATATATTTT. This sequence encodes CASSLAASGNTIYF.

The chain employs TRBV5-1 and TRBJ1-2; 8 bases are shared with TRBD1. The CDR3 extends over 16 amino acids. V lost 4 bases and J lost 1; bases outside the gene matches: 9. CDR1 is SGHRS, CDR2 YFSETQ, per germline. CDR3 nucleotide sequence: TGCGCCAGCAGCCCGGGGATGGGACAGGTTAACTATGGCTACACCTTC. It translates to CASSPGMGQVNYGYTF.

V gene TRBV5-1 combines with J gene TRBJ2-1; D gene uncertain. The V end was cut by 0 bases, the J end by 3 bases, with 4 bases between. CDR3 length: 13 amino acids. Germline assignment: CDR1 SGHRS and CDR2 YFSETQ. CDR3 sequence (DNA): TGCGCCAGCAGCTTGGCGTTCTACAATGAGCAGTTCTTC. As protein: CASSLAFYNEQFF. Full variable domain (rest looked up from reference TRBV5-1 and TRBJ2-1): KAGVTQTPRYLIKTRGQQVTLSCSPISGHRSVSWYQQTPGQGLQFLFEYFSETQRNKGNFPGRFSGRQFSNSRSEMNVSTLELGDSALYLCASSLAFYNEQFFGPGTRLTVL.

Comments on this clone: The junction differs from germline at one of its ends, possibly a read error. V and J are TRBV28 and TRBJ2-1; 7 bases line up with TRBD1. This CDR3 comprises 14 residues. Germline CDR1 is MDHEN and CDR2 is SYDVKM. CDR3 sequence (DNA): TGTGCCAGCAGTTCCCGACAGGGCCCCTCTCCATCCCTCTTC. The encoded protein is CASSSRQGPSPSLF.

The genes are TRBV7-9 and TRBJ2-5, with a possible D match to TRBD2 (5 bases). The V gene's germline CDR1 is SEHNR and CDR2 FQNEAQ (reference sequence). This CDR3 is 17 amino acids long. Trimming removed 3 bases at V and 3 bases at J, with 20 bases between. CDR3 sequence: CASSFGVWITRKETQYF. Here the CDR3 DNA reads TGTGCCAGCAGCTTTGGGGTGTGGATCACTAGGAAAGAGACCCAGTACTTC.

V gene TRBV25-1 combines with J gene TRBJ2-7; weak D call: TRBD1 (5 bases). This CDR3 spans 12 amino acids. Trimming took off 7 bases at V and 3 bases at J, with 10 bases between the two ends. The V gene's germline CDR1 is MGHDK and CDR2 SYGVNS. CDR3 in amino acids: CASNGQGYEQYF. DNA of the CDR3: TGTGCCAGCAACGGGCAGGGCTACGAGCAGTACTTC.

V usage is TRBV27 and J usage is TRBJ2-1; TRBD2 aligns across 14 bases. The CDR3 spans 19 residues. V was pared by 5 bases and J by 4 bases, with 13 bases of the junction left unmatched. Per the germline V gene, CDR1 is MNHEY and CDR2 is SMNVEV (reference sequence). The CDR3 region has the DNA TGTGCCAGCAGTCCGCGGTCCTGGAGACTAGCGGGAGGGTACAATGAGCAGTTCTTC. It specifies CASSPRSWRLAGGYNEQFF.

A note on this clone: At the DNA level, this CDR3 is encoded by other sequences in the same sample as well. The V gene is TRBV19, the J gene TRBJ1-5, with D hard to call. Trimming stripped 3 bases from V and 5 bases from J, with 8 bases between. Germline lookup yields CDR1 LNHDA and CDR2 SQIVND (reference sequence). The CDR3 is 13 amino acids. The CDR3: CASSIGRDQPQHF. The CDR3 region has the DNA TGTGCCAGTAGTATCGGGAGGGATCAGCCCCAGCATTTT.

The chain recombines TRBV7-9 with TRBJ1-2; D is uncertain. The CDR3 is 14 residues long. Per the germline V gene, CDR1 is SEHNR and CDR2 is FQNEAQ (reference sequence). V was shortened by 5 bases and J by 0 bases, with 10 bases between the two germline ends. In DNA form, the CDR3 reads TGTGCCAGCAGCCCAGAGATCCCTAACTATGGCTACACCTTC. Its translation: CASSPEIPNYGYTF.

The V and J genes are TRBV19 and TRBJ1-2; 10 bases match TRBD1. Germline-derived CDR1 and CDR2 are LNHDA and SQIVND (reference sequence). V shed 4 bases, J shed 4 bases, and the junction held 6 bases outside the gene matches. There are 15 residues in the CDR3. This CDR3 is CASSNPGQGTYGYTF. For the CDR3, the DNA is TGTGCCAGTAGTAACCCGGGACAGGGGACCTATGGCTACACCTTC.